A selection of T cell receptor beta chains follows, all from one sample in a study of T cell repertoires in cytomegalovirus infection. Via MiXCR, TCRdb re-called the reads, giving one row per CDR3 protein. The sample contains 570,000 or so distinct CDR3 sequences, 40% of which appear only once. Their specific antigens are unknown. This material consisted of cultured PBMCs, taken from culture after CMV antigen stimulation. These receptors originate from a human donor in good health (CMV status not recorded). Some clones in this sample may be carry-over from other donors' samples. Both conserved end residues are part of each CDR3. The order of the fields is J gene, D gene, V gene, clone size, CDR3 DNA, CDR3 protein. The D gene is left open where the match is weak. Rows may omit the clone size; those that give it use once, few, many or a size class.

J: TRBJ2-7
D: .
V: TRBV7-2
size: once
DNA: TGTGCCAGCAGCCCCAGCCCAATGACTAGTTACTCATCCGGGTCCTACGAGCAGTACTTC
CDR3: CASSPSPMTSYSSGSYEQYF

J: TRBJ1-3
D: .
V: TRBV7-2
size: few
DNA: TGTGCCAGCAGCCCCGCCGGGGGGAACACCATATATTTT
CDR3: CASSPAGGNTIYF

J: TRBJ2-3
D: .
V: TRBV11-2
size: few
DNA: TGTGCCAGCAGCTCAAGGGGCTTCACCAGGGATACGCAGTATTTT
CDR3: CASSSRGFTRDTQYF

J: TRBJ2-7
D: .
V: TRBV20-1
size: .
DNA: TGCAGTGCTAGAGCGGACTCCTCCTACGAGCAGTACTTC
CDR3: CSARADSSYEQYF

J: TRBJ2-3
D: TRBD2
V: TRBV11-2
size: few
DNA: TGTGCCAGCAGCACCCGACTAGCGAGAGGCACAGATACGCAGTATTTT
CDR3: CASSTRLARGTDTQYF

J: TRBJ2-7
D: .
V: TRBV12-3/TRBV12-4
size: .
DNA: TGTGCCAGCAGTCCAGGGTCCGAGCAGTACTTC
CDR3: CASSPGSEQYF

J: TRBJ2-3
D: .
V: TRBV2
size: .
DNA: TGTGCCAGCAGTGGAAGCCCATTCACAGATACGCAGTATTTT
CDR3: CASSGSPFTDTQYF

J: TRBJ2-1
D: .
V: TRBV6-2/TRBV6-3
size: .
DNA: TGTGCCACCTGGGCGGCGGCTTATCGTGGTGAGCAGTTCTTC
CDR3: CATWAAAYRGEQFF

J: TRBJ1-1
D: .
V: TRBV7-2
size: .
DNA: TGTGCCAGCAGCCCAAGCCGGGAGAACACTGAAGCTTTCTTT
CDR3: CASSPSRENTEAFF

J: TRBJ2-1
D: .
V: TRBV4-1
size: .
DNA: TGCGCCAGCAGCCAAGATAGGCGACCCGCGGAGCACAATGAGCAGTTCTTC
CDR3: CASSQDRRPAEHNEQFF

J: TRBJ1-5
D: TRBD1
V: TRBV6-8
size: few
DNA: TGTGCCAGCAGTATCGACAGGGGGGATCAGCCCCAGCATTTT
CDR3: CASSIDRGDQPQHF

J: TRBJ2-7
D: TRBD1
V: TRBV12-3/TRBV12-4
size: .
DNA: TGTGCCAGCAGTTTAGGAGGGAGAGGGGGCCTTGCCTACGAGCAGTACTTC
CDR3: CASSLGGRGGLAYEQYF

J: TRBJ1-2
D: .
V: TRBV7-9
size: many
DNA: TGTGCCAGCAGCTTAGCCTCAGGGAACTATGGCTACACCTTC
CDR3: CASSLASGNYGYTF

J: TRBJ2-5
D: .
V: TRBV5-1
size: few
DNA: TGCGCCAGCAGCTTTCGGGACGATCAAGAGACCCAGTACTTC
CDR3: CASSFRDDQETQYF

J: TRBJ2-1
D: TRBD2
V: TRBV12-3/TRBV12-4
size: .
DNA: TGTGTCAGCGGATTAGGACTAGCGGGAGACAATGAGCAGTTCTTC
CDR3: CVSGLGLAGDNEQFF

J: TRBJ1-6
D: .
V: TRBV7-2
size: many
DNA: TGTGCCAGCAGCGGTAATTCACCCCTCCACTTT
CDR3: CASSGNSPLHF

J: TRBJ1-4
D: .
V: TRBV5-1
size: .
DNA: TGCGCCAGCAGCTTTCTCCGGTCGGGTGGCGAAAAACTGTTTTTT
CDR3: CASSFLRSGGEKLFF

J: TRBJ2-1
D: .
V: TRBV27
size: .
DNA: TGTGCCAGCAGTTTTGCGCGGGGCTCCTACAATGAGCAGTTCTTC
CDR3: CASSFARGSYNEQFF

J: TRBJ1-4
D: TRBD1
V: TRBV4-1
size: few
DNA: TGCGCCAGCAGCCCCCGGGACAGTAATGAAAAACTGTTTTTT
CDR3: CASSPRDSNEKLFF

J: TRBJ2-7
D: TRBD1
V: TRBV6-1
size: .
DNA: TGTGCCAGCAGTGAAGTACAGGGGCGGTACGAGCAGTACTTC
CDR3: CASSEVQGRYEQYF

J: TRBJ2-3
D: .
V: TRBV6-2/TRBV6-3
size: once
DNA: TGTGCCAGCAGGGCCCGCAGGGGGGCCAGCTATACAGATACGCAGTATTTT
CDR3: CASRARRGASYTDTQYF

J: TRBJ1-1
D: TRBD1
V: TRBV7-2
size: many
DNA: TGTGCCAGCAGCTCAAGGGGGCATGGCACTGAAGCTTTCTTT
CDR3: CASSSRGHGTEAFF

J: TRBJ2-2
D: .
V: TRBV19
size: .
DNA: TGTGCCAGTAGTATCACACGGAACACCGGGGAGCTGTTTTTT
CDR3: CASSITRNTGELFF

J: TRBJ1-5
D: TRBD1
V: TRBV6-1
size: few
DNA: TGTGCCAGCAGTGAATGGGACAGCTCGTATAGCAATCAGCCCCAGCATTTT
CDR3: CASSEWDSSYSNQPQHF

J: TRBJ1-5
D: .
V: TRBV4-1
size: .
DNA: TGCGCCAGCAGCCAAGATCAGGGAGGCCAGCCCCAGCATTTT
CDR3: CASSQDQGGQPQHF

J: TRBJ2-1
D: TRBD2
V: TRBV7-9
size: .
DNA: TGTGCCAGCAGCTTCGGGGGCTGGGTAGCGGGGTACAATGAGCAGTTCTTC
CDR3: CASSFGGWVAGYNEQFF

J: TRBJ2-5
D: .
V: TRBV27
size: few
DNA: TGTGCCAGCAGTCGCAACCAAGGGGGAGGTCGAAAGACCCAGTACTTC
CDR3: CASSRNQGGGRKTQYF

J: TRBJ1-1
D: .
V: TRBV7-8
size: .
DNA: TGTGCCAGCAGCTTAGCGGGGTGGGGAAACACTGAAGCTTTCTTT
CDR3: CASSLAGWGNTEAFF

J: TRBJ2-3
D: TRBD1
V: TRBV4-3
size: .
DNA: TGCGCCAGCAGCCAACTCTCCCACGGGGACAGGGGGACAGATACGCAGTATTTT
CDR3: CASSQLSHGDRGTDTQYF

J: TRBJ2-1
D: .
V: TRBV7-6
size: few
DNA: TGTGCCAGCAGCTTAGACGGGACACAGATTTACAATGAGCAGTTCTTC
CDR3: CASSLDGTQIYNEQFF

J: TRBJ1-2
D: .
V: TRBV7-6
size: .
DNA: TGTGCCAGCAGCTCACGACGGTCCATAACAGCTAACTATGGCTACACCTTC
CDR3: CASSSRRSITANYGYTF

J: TRBJ2-1
D: .
V: TRBV27
size: .
DNA: TGTGCCAGCAGCCGCCCCGGGCACCTCAATGAGCAGTTCTTC
CDR3: CASSRPGHLNEQFF